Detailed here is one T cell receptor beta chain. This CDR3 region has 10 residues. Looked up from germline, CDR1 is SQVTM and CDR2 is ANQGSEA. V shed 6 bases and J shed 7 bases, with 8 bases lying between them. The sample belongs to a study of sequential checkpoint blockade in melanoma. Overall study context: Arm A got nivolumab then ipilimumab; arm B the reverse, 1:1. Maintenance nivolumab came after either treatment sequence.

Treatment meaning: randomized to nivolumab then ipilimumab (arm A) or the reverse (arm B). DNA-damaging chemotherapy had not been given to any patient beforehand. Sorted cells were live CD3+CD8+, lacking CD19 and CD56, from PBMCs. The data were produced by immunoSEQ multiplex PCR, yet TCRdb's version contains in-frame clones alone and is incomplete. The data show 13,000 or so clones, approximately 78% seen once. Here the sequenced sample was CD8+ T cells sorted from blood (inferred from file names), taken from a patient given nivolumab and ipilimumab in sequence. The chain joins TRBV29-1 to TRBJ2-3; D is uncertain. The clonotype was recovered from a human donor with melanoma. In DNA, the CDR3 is TGCAGCGTCAACTTGAATACGCAGTATTTT. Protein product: CSVNLNTQYF.